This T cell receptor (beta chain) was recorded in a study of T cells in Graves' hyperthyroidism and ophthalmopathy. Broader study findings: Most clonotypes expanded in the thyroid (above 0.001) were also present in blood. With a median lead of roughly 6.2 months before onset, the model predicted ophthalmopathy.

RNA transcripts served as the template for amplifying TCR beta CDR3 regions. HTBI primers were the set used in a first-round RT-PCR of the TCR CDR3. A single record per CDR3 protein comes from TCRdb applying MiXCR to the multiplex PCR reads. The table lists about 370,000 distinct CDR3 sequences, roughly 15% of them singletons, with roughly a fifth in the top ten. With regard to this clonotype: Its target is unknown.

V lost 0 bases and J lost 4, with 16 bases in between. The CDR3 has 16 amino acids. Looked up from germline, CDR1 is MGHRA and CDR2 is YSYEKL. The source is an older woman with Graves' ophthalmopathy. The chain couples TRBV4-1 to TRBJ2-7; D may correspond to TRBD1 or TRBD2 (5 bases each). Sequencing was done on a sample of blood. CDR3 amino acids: CASSQDSGTGSYEQYF. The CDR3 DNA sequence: TGCGCCAGCAGCCAAGATTCGGGGACGGGAAGTTACGAGCAGTACTTC.